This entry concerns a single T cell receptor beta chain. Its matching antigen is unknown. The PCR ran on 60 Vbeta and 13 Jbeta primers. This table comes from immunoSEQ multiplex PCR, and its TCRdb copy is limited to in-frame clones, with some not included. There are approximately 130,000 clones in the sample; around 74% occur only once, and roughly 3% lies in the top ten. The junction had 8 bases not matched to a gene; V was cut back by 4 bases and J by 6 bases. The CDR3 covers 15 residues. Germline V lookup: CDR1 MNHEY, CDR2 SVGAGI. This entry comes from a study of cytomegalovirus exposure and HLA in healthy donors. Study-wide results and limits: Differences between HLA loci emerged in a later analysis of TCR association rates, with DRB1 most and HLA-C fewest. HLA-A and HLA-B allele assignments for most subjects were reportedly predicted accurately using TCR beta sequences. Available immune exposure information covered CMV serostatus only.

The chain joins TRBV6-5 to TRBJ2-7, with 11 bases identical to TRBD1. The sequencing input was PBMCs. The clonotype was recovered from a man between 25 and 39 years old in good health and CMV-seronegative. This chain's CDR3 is CASSSHRTGGREQYF. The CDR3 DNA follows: TGTGCCAGCAGTTCTCACCGGACAGGGGGCCGCGAGCAGTACTTC.